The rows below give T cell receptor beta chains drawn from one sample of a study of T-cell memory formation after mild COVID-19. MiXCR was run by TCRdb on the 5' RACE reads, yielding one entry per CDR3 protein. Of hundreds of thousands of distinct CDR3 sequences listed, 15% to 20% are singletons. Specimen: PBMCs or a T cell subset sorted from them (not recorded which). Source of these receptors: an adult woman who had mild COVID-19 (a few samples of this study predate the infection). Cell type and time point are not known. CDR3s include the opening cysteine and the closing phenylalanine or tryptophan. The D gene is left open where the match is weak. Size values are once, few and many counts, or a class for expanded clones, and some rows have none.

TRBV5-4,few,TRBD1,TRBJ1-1,CASSPDRVDTEAFF,TGTGCCAGCAGTCCGGACAGGGTCGACACTGAAGCTTTCTTT
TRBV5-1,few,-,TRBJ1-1,CASSRSPSNTEAFF,TGCGCCAGCAGCCGCAGTCCCTCGAACACTGAAGCTTTCTTT
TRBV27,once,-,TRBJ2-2,CARQRDGDKNTGELFF,TGTGCCAGACAGAGGGACGGGGACAAGAACACCGGGGAGCTGTTTTTT
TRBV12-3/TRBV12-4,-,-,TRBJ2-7,CASSSPAGLSYEQYF,TGTGCCAGCAGTTCCCCGGCCGGGCTCTCCTACGAGCAGTACTTC
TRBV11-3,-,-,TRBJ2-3,CASRSRREADTQYF,TGTGCCAGCAGATCTAGGAGGGAGGCAGATACGCAGTATTTT
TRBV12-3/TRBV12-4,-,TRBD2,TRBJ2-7,CASSFSGGGEQYF,TGTGCCAGCAGTTTTAGCGGGGGCGGCGAGCAGTACTTC
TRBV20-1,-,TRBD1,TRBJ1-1,CSAVQGANTEAFF,TGCAGTGCTGTTCAGGGGGCGAACACTGAAGCTTTCTTT
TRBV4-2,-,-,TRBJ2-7,CASSQDLDSSYEQYF,TGTGCCAGCAGCCAAGACCTAGACAGCTCCTACGAGCAGTACTTC
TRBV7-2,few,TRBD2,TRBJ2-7,CASRGGQGSYEQYF,TGTGCCAGCCGGGGGGGGCAGGGTTCCTACGAGCAGTACTTC
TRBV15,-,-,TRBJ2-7,CATSRQNRPEQYF,TGTGCCACCAGCAGACAGAACAGGCCCGAGCAGTACTTC
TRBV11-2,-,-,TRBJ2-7,CASSLAYGDYEQYF,TGTGCCAGCAGCTTAGCGTACGGGGACTACGAGCAGTACTTC
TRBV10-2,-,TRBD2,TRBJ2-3,CASRLAGAADTQYF,TGCGCCAGCAGGCTAGCGGGGGCGGCGGATACGCAGTATTTT
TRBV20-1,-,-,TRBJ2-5,CSVSGKGETQYF,TGCAGTGTTTCGGGCAAGGGGGAGACCCAGTACTTC
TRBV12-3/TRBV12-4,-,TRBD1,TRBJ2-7,CASSFGTETYEQYF,TGTGCCAGCAGTTTTGGGACAGAGACGTACGAGCAGTACTTC
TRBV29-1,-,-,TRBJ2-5,CSGTVLGAQYF,TGCAGCGGAACAGTCCTTGGGGCCCAGTACTTC
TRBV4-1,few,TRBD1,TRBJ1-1,CASSQVRLGEGARDTEAFF,TGCGCCAGCAGCCAAGTGAGGCTCGGTGAGGGGGCGCGTGACACTGAAGCTTTCTTT
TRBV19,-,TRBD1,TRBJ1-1,CASSPLTGGDTEAFF,TGTGCCAGTAGTCCCTTGACAGGGGGGGACACTGAAGCTTTCTTT
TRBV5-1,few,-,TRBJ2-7,CASSFLGASYEQYF,TGCGCCAGCAGCTTTTTGGGGGCGTCCTACGAGCAGTACTTC
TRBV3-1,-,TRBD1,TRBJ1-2,CASSHTFRTGPGYGYTF,TGTGCCAGCAGCCATACGTTTCGGACAGGGCCTGGCTATGGCTACACCTTC
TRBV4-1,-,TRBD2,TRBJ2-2,CASSPAGLANTGELFF,TGCGCCAGCAGCCCGGCGGGACTAGCGAACACCGGGGAGCTGTTTTTT
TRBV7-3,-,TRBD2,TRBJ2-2,CASSLRSRGGASGELFF,TGTGCCAGCAGCTTAAGAAGCCGCGGGGGGGCTTCCGGGGAGCTGTTTTTT
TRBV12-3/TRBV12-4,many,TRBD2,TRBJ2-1,CASSRGLAGGNEQFF,TGTGCCAGCAGTAGGGGACTAGCGGGAGGGAATGAGCAGTTCTTC
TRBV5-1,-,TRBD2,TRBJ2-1,CASSLPSGSYNEQFF,TGCGCCAGCAGTCTGCCTAGCGGCTCCTACAATGAGCAGTTCTTC
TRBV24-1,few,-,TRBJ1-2,CATSAPRRKDYGYTF,TGTGCCACCAGTGCCCCCCGGCGTAAAGACTATGGCTACACCTTC
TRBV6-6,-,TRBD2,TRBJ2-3,CASSYALGVAGDGDTQYF,TGTGCCAGCAGTTACGCCCTTGGTGTAGCGGGGGATGGAGATACGCAGTATTTT
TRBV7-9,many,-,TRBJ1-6,CASSLVGGASPLHF,TGTGCCAGCAGCTTAGTTGGGGGGGCATCACCCCTCCACTTT
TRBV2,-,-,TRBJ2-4,CASRERAGLAKNIQYF,TGTGCCAGCAGGGAACGAGCGGGTCTAGCCAAAAACATTCAGTACTTC
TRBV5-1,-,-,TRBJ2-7,CASSLETARWVYEQYF,TGCGCCAGCAGCTTGGAGACCGCACGATGGGTCTACGAGCAGTACTTC
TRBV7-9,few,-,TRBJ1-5,CASSPSGQGFQPQHF,TGTGCCAGCAGCCCAAGCGGGCAGGGTTTTCAGCCCCAGCATTTT
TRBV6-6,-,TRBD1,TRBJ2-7,CASSDRQGRLTYEQYF,TGTGCCAGCAGTGACCGACAGGGAAGGTTAACCTACGAGCAGTACTTC
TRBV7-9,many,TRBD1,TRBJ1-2,CASSLVGQDAYYGYTF,TGTGCCAGCAGCTTAGTAGGACAGGACGCATACTATGGCTACACCTTC
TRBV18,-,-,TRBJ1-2,CASSETGNYGYTF,TGTGCCAGCTCAGAAACAGGGAACTATGGCTACACCTTC
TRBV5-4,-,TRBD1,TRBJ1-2,CASSSPGRGRNYGYTF,TGTGCCAGCAGCTCACCTGGGAGGGGGCGAAACTATGGCTACACCTTC
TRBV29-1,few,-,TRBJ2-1,CSVVGQSPAGSFF,TGCAGCGTCGTTGGACAATCCCCTGCTGGCTCGTTCTTC
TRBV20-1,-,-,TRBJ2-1,CSAGEAGGGYNEQFF,TGCAGTGCTGGGGAAGCTGGCGGAGGGTACAATGAGCAGTTCTTC
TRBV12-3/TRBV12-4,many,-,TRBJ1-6,CASGLGDNSPLHF,TGTGCCAGCGGGCTCGGGGATAATTCACCCCTCCACTTT
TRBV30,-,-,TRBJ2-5,CAWSGGVVVETQYF,TGTGCCTGGAGTGGGGGCGTGGTGGTGGAGACCCAGTACTTC
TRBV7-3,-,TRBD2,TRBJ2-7,CASSPYPGLAGEQYF,TGTGCCAGCAGCCCGTACCCGGGACTAGCGGGCGAGCAGTACTTC
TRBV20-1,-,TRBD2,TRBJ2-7,CSATSSGVYYEQYF,TGCAGTGCTACCTCTAGCGGAGTTTACTACGAGCAGTACTTC
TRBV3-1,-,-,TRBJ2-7,CASSQGTPGEQYF,TGTGCCAGCAGCCAAGGGACCCCCGGGGAGCAGTACTTC
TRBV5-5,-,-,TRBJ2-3,CASSFDRGLDTQYF,TGTGCCAGCAGCTTTGACCGGGGCTTAGATACGCAGTATTTT
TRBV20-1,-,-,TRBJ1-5,CSAIGGSNQPQHF,TGCAGTGCTATCGGGGGGAGCAATCAGCCCCAGCATTTT
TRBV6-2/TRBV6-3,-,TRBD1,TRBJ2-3,CASSYPRDRRGDTQYF,TGTGCCAGCAGTTACCCACGGGACAGGCGGGGAGATACGCAGTATTTT